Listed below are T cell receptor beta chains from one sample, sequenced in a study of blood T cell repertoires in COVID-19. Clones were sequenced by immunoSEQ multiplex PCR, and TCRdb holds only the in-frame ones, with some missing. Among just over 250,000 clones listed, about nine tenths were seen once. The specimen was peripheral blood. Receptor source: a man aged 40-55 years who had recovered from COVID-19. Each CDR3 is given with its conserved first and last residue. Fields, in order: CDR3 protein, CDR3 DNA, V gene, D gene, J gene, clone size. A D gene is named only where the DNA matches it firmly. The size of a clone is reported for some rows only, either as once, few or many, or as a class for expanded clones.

CASRGLAGGDYEQYF,TGTGCCAGCAGGGGACTAGCGGGGGGAGACTACGAGCAGTACTTC,TRBV27,TRBD2,TRBJ2-7,NA
CASTLRQGGEKLFF,TGTGCCAGCACATTAAGACAGGGAGGAGAAAAACTGTTTTTT,TRBV2,TRBD1,TRBJ1-4,NA
CASSPVSGISTDTQYF,TGTGCCAGCTCACCCGTATCGGGAATAAGCACAGATACGCAGTATTTT,TRBV18,NA,TRBJ2-3,NA
CASSLGTSGPEGGELFF,TGTGCCAGCAGCTTAGGGACTAGCGGGCCGGAAGGCGGGGAGCTGTTTTTT,TRBV7-7,TRBD2,TRBJ2-2,NA
CASITTGNRGQNEQYF,TGTGCCAGCATCACCACAGGGAACAGGGGGCAGAACGAGCAGTACTTC,TRBV28,TRBD1,TRBJ2-7,NA
CASSYLGVRDYEQYF,TGTGCCAGCAGTTACCTCGGTGTCAGGGACTACGAGCAGTACTTC,TRBV6-5,NA,TRBJ2-7,NA
CASISGNTGELFF,TGTGCCAGCATCTCGGGGAACACCGGGGAGCTGTTTTTT,TRBV12-3/TRBV12-4,NA,TRBJ2-2,NA
CAISDTVSSGNTIYF,TGTGCCATCAGTGATACGGTTAGCTCTGGAAACACCATATATTTT,TRBV10-3,NA,TRBJ1-3,NA
CASSPTSTGTEAFF,TGTGCCAGCTCACCAACCTCGACAGGAACTGAAGCTTTCTTT,TRBV18,NA,TRBJ1-1,NA
CASSHPSRLAGGTGELFF,TGTGCCAGCAGCCACCCCAGCCGACTAGCGGGGGGAACCGGGGAGCTGTTTTTT,TRBV14,TRBD2,TRBJ2-2,NA
CASSLGLTGVQETQYF,TGTGCCAGCAGCTTAGGGTTGACGGGGGTTCAAGAGACCCAGTACTTC,TRBV7-2,NA,TRBJ2-5,NA
CASSLAGRAVEAFF,TGTGCCAGCAGCTTGGCCGGGCGGGCGGTTGAAGCTTTCTTT,TRBV5-6,NA,TRBJ1-1,NA
CATSRLPGQSYEQYF,TGTGCCACCAGCAGACTGCCGGGACAGTCATACGAGCAGTACTTC,TRBV15,TRBD1,TRBJ2-7,NA
CASSLVAGSSYNEQFF,TGCGCCAGCAGCTTGGTCGCGGGGAGCTCCTACAATGAGCAGTTCTTC,TRBV5-1,NA,TRBJ2-1,NA
CASSLSTLNTGELFF,TGCGCCAGCAGCTTGTCAACATTGAACACCGGGGAGCTGTTTTTT,TRBV5-1,NA,TRBJ2-2,NA
CASSPIGTIEAFF,TGTGCCAGCTCACCAATAGGGACAATTGAAGCTTTCTTT,TRBV18,NA,TRBJ1-1,NA
CASTPRLGQGAQAQYF,TGTGCCAGCACCCCAAGGCTAGGACAGGGGGCGCAGGCCCAGTACTTC,TRBV7-2,TRBD1,TRBJ2-7,NA
CASSLSEGFSYNEQFF,TGTGCCAGCAGTTTATCGGAGGGGTTTTCCTACAATGAGCAGTTCTTC,TRBV27,NA,TRBJ2-1,once
CASSPGGRNEKLFF,TGTGCCAGCAGCCCGGGGGGCCGTAATGAAAAACTGTTTTTT,TRBV5-4,NA,TRBJ1-4,NA
CASSLLVGEQYF,TGTGCCAGCAGCTTACTAGTGGGCGAGCAGTACTTC,TRBV7-9,NA,TRBJ2-7,NA
CASSSSLRDSYEQYF,TGTGCCAGCAGCTCCAGTTTGAGGGACTCCTACGAGCAGTACTTC,TRBV12-1,NA,TRBJ2-7,NA
CAWRVQGVGYTF,TGTGCCTGGAGGGTCCAGGGGGTTGGCTACACCTTC,TRBV30,TRBD1,TRBJ1-2,NA
CASSLSSGGAQNIQYF,TGTGCCAGCAGTTTGTCTAGCGGGGGGGCCCAAAACATTCAGTACTTC,TRBV27,TRBD2,TRBJ2-4,NA
CASSQYRWDSGNTIYF,TGTGCCAGTAGTCAATACAGGTGGGACTCTGGAAACACCATATATTTT,TRBV19,NA,TRBJ1-3,NA
CASRGRRGNNEQFF,TGTGCCAGCAGAGGGCGTCGGGGTAACAATGAGCAGTTCTTC,TRBV2,NA,TRBJ2-1,NA
CASIPNRGSNEQYF,TGTGCCAGCATTCCGAACAGGGGCTCCAACGAGCAGTACTTC,TRBV6-5,TRBD1,TRBJ2-7,NA
CASSEEGRGSEKLFF,TGTGCCAGCAGTGAAGAGGGCAGGGGTAGCGAAAAACTGTTTTTT,TRBV6-1,NA,TRBJ1-4,NA
CASSEIPAGELFF,TGTGCCAGCAGTGAAATACCAGCCGGGGAGCTGTTTTTT,TRBV6-1,NA,TRBJ2-2,NA
CASSVASGNTIYF,TGTGCCAGCAGCGTAGCTAGTGGAAACACCATATATTTT,TRBV9,NA,TRBJ1-3,NA
CASSQSGRNTEAFF,TGTGCCAGTAGCCAAAGCGGTAGGAACACTGAAGCTTTCTTT,TRBV19,NA,TRBJ1-1,NA
CASSFSGINTEAFF,TGTGCCAGCAGCTTTTCGGGGATTAACACTGAAGCTTTCTTT,TRBV7-9,NA,TRBJ1-1,NA
CAISESNQVGSYGYTF,TGTGCCATCAGTGAGTCGAATCAGGTGGGCAGCTATGGCTACACCTTC,TRBV10-3,NA,TRBJ1-2,NA
CASSFGGAPTNYGYTF,TGTGCCAGCAGCTTTGGGGGGGCCCCTACAAACTATGGCTACACCTTC,TRBV7-2,NA,TRBJ1-2,NA
CASSLGGAGGYTF,TGTGCCAGCAGCTTGGGCGGAGCAGGGGGCTACACCTTC,TRBV5-4,NA,TRBJ1-2,NA
CASSIVLPGASGANVLTF,TGTGCCAGTAGTATAGTGCTACCGGGAGCCTCTGGGGCCAACGTCCTGACTTTC,TRBV19,NA,TRBJ2-6,NA
CASTPAETSPYNEQFF,TGTGCCAGCACCCCCGCGGAGACCTCCCCCTACAATGAGCAGTTCTTC,TRBV7-2,NA,TRBJ2-1,NA
CASSLNYNEQFF,TGTGCCAGCAGCCTTAACTACAATGAGCAGTTCTTC,TRBV11-3,NA,TRBJ2-1,NA
CASSRETSGGDYEQYF,TGCGCCAGCAGCCGGGAAACTAGCGGGGGGGATTACGAGCAGTACTTC,TRBV4-3,TRBD2,TRBJ2-7,NA
CASSSVHSSYNEQFF,TGCGCCAGCAGCTCCGTTCACAGCTCCTACAATGAGCAGTTCTTC,TRBV5-1,NA,TRBJ2-1,NA
CASSFPGSRATDTQYF,TGTGCCAGCAGCTTCCCCGGGAGTAGGGCCACAGATACGCAGTATTTT,TRBV5-4,NA,TRBJ2-3,NA
CASSQGNPRGANTGELFF,TGCGCCAGCAGCCAAGGAAACCCCAGGGGAGCGAACACCGGGGAGCTGTTTTTT,TRBV4-3,NA,TRBJ2-2,NA
CARLQGVLANYGYTF,TGTGCCAGATTACAGGGGGTTTTAGCTAACTATGGCTACACCTTC,TRBV19,TRBD1,TRBJ1-2,NA
CATSSYQENTEAFF,TGTGCCACCAGCTCATATCAGGAAAACACTGAAGCTTTCTTT,TRBV15,NA,TRBJ1-1,once
CASSLGGSADTQYF,TGTGCCAGCAGCTTAGGAGGGTCGGCAGATACGCAGTATTTT,TRBV7-3,NA,TRBJ2-3,NA
CASSLGRVDEQYF,TGTGCCAGCAGCTTAGGTCGGGTGGACGAGCAGTACTTC,TRBV7-8,NA,TRBJ2-7,NA
CASSITGLNTGELFF,TGTGCCAGTAGTATAACGGGACTCAACACCGGGGAGCTGTTTTTT,TRBV19,NA,TRBJ2-2,NA
CASSLLIGLGVPGELFF,TGTGCCAGCAGCTTATTGATCGGACTAGGGGTCCCCGGGGAGCTGTTTTTT,TRBV7-9,TRBD2,TRBJ2-2,NA
CASSVQRQGYSGNTIYF,TGTGCCAGCAGCGTACAGAGACAGGGGTACTCTGGAAACACCATATATTTT,TRBV7-7,TRBD1,TRBJ1-3,NA
CASSLGRGRHTEAFF,TGTGCCAGCAGCTTGGGAAGGGGGCGTCACACTGAAGCTTTCTTT,TRBV5-4,TRBD1,TRBJ1-1,NA
CASKGPGARGRGGTQYF,TGTGCCTCGAAAGGACCTGGGGCCAGGGGGCGCGGGGGTACGCAGTATTTT,TRBV5-4,NA,TRBJ2-3,NA
CASIDLPSYEQYF,TGTGCCAGCATCGACTTGCCTTCCTACGAGCAGTACTTC,TRBV2,NA,TRBJ2-7,NA
CASSVNQGAGDYGYTF,TGTGCCAGCAGCGTAAATCAGGGGGCCGGTGACTATGGCTACACCTTC,TRBV9,TRBD1,TRBJ1-2,NA
CASSIRGSGANVLTF,TGTGCCAGTAGTATCCGGGGGTCTGGGGCCAACGTCCTGACTTTC,TRBV19,NA,TRBJ2-6,NA
CATSVGVGRYEQYF,TGTGCCACCAGCGTCGGGGTGGGCAGGTACGAGCAGTACTTC,TRBV15,NA,TRBJ2-7,once
CASSPGGGLTDTQYF,TGTGCCAGCAGTCCCGGCGGGGGGCTAACAGATACGCAGTATTTT,TRBV5-4,TRBD2,TRBJ2-3,NA
CASWRGRDYGYTF,TGTGCCAGTTGGAGGGGGCGAGACTATGGCTACACCTTC,TRBV19,TRBD1,TRBJ1-2,NA
CASSMGSGVTYEQYF,TGTGCCAGTAGTATGGGTTCAGGGGTGACATACGAGCAGTACTTC,TRBV19,NA,TRBJ2-7,NA
CASSQDLQGLTYNEQFF,TGCGCCAGCAGCCAAGATTTACAGGGTTTGACCTACAATGAGCAGTTCTTC,TRBV4-3,NA,TRBJ2-1,once
CASSFSAPTGYGYTF,TGCGCCAGCAGCTTCTCGGCCCCAACGGGCTATGGCTACACCTTC,TRBV5-1,NA,TRBJ1-2,NA